The TCR beta chain under discussion was sequenced for a study of cytomegalovirus exposure and HLA in healthy donors. Vbeta (60) and Jbeta (13) primers were used in the PCR. The repertoire was sequenced with immunoSEQ multiplex PCR; TCRdb's copy has only in-frame clones and lacks some. The table shows over 95,000 clones, with under 80% occurring only once. The CDR3 loop spans 17 amino acids. V shed 7 bases and J 8 bases; nucleotides not matched to a gene: 15. Germline V lookup: CDR1 SQVTM, CDR2 ANQGSEA. This clone has a single count. What was sequenced was PBMCs. The V and J genes are TRBV29-1 and TRBJ2-1; 15 bases match TRBD2. The receptor was derived from a man aged 40-49 years in good health and CMV-seronegative. CDR3 DNA sequence: TGCAGCGGGGGATTAACCGGGACTAGCGGGGGGCAGGATGAGCAGTTCTTC. The encoded protein is CSGGLTGTSGGQDEQFF.